This is a list of T cell receptor beta chains from one sample in a study of PD-1 blockade in classical Hodgkin lymphoma. Sequencing was performed with immunoSEQ multiplex PCR; in TCRdb, only in-frame clones are kept and a portion is missing. This table has about 24,000 clones, 65% to 80% appearing once. Sequenced material: peripheral blood mononuclear cells (PBMCs), taken before the second cycle of nivolumab. The receptors originated from a human donor with classical Hodgkin lymphoma. Both conserved end residues are part of each CDR3. The D gene is left open where the match is weak. For some rows the clone size is stated as once, few or many, or as a class when expanded; others skip it.

J | size | D | V | DNA | CDR3
TRBJ2-7 | - | TRBD2 | TRBV5-1 | TGCGCCAGCAGCTGGAACCAGTGGGTTAGCGGGATATCCTACGAGCAGTACTTC | CASSWNQWVSGISYEQYF
TRBJ2-1 | - | TRBD1 | TRBV28 | TGTGCCAGCAGAAGGACAGGCTCCTACAATGAGCAGTTCTTC | CASRRTGSYNEQFF
TRBJ1-5 | once | - | TRBV19 | TGTGCCAGTAGTTCCTCAGGGGCCAATCAGCCCCAGCATTTT | CASSSSGANQPQHF
TRBJ2-7 | - | TRBD2 | TRBV4-1 | TGCGCCAGCAGCCCGGGACTAGATGGCTACGAGCAGTACTTC | CASSPGLDGYEQYF
TRBJ2-7 | - | - | TRBV4-1 | TGCGCCAGCAGCCAAAGGCGAGCCGCCGAGCAGTACTTC | CASSQRRAAEQYF
TRBJ2-2 | medium-sized | - | TRBV9 | TGTGCCAGCAGCCCCGGACAGCTTTCTAACAGCGGGGAGCTGTTTTTT | CASSPGQLSNSGELFF
TRBJ2-7 | once | TRBD1 | TRBV5-6 | TGTGCCAGCAGCAGGACAGGGGGCTCCTACGAGCAGTACTTC | CASSRTGGSYEQYF
TRBJ1-4 | - | - | TRBV7-2 | TGTGCCAGCAGCCCCGGGGCAGTAGTTTCCGAAAAACTGTTTTTT | CASSPGAVVSEKLFF
TRBJ2-5 | few | - | TRBV25-1 | TGTGCCAGCACCCAGCTAGACGAGACCCAGTACTTC | CASTQLDETQYF
TRBJ1-5 | - | - | TRBV29-1 | TGCAGCGTTGAACGCAGGGATGGGGCCCAGCCCCAGCATTTT | CSVERRDGAQPQHF
TRBJ2-3 | once | - | TRBV6-5 | TGTGCCAGCAGTTACAGGGGAGATACGCAGTATTTT | CASSYRGDTQYF
TRBJ2-2 | once | TRBD2 | TRBV6-5 | TGTGCCGCCCGACTAGCGGGAACCGGGGAGCTGTTTTTT | CAARLAGTGELFF
TRBJ2-7 | - | - | TRBV21-1 | TGTGCCAGCAGCCCCCTTCCGGACCGCCCAGAGCAGTACTTC | CASSPLPDRPEQYF
TRBJ2-7 | - | TRBD2 | TRBV27 | TGTGCCAGCAGTCCCTCGAAGCGGGAGGGTCTCTACGAGCAGTACTTC | CASSPSKREGLYEQYF
TRBJ1-6 | - | TRBD1 | TRBV11-2 | TGTGCCAGCAGCTTAGGATTCAGGGGGGGGATTCGCGATTCACCCCTCCACTTT | CASSLGFRGGIRDSPLHF
TRBJ2-1 | once | - | TRBV7-9 | TGTGCCAGCAGCTTCCAACAGGACTCAAATGAGCAGTTCTTC | CASSFQQDSNEQFF
TRBJ2-4 | once | TRBD1 | TRBV11-2 | TGTGCCAGCAGCGCTCTGGGACAGGGACTAGCCAAAAACATTCAGTACTTC | CASSALGQGLAKNIQYF
TRBJ2-1 | - | - | TRBV5-1 | TGCGCCAGCAGCTTGTCTGGGACCTACAATGAGCAGTTCTTC | CASSLSGTYNEQFF
TRBJ2-3 | - | - | TRBV21-1 | TGTGCCAGCACCAATAGCGGGAACCTCACAGATACGCAGTATTTT | CASTNSGNLTDTQYF
TRBJ2-6 | - | - | TRBV6-4 | TGTGCCAGCAGTGGTGGGACGGGCTCTGGGGCCAACGTCCTGACTTTC | CASSGGTGSGANVLTF
TRBJ2-1 | once | TRBD2 | TRBV5-1 | TGCGCCAGCAGCAACGGACTAGCGGGAGGGTTCAATGAGCAGTTCTTC | CASSNGLAGGFNEQFF
TRBJ1-5 | - | - | TRBV19 | TGTGCCAGTAGTATCGGGGGGATCCGCAATCAGCCCCAGCATTTT | CASSIGGIRNQPQHF
TRBJ2-1 | once | TRBD1 | TRBV23-1 | TGCGCCAGCAGTCAATCTTGTGACAGGGAAAATGAGCAGTTCTTC | CASSQSCDRENEQFF
TRBJ1-5 | - | - | TRBV19 | TGTGCCAGTAGTGTACGACTCGGCCAGCCCCAGCATTTT | CASSVRLGQPQHF
TRBJ2-2 | few | - | TRBV6-5 | TGTGCCAGCAGTCCCGGGACATTGAACACCGGGGAGCTGTTTTTT | CASSPGTLNTGELFF
TRBJ2-7 | - | TRBD1 | TRBV7-6 | TGTGCCAGCAGCTTAAAAGAATTCGACAGGGCTAGCGAGCAGTACTTC | CASSLKEFDRASEQYF
TRBJ2-7 | - | - | TRBV11-2 | TGTGCCAGCAGCTTAGATCGGGCATACCGGGACGGGGCCTATGGGCAGTACTTC | CASSLDRAYRDGAYGQYF
TRBJ2-7 | once | - | TRBV28 | TGTGCCAGCAGTTCACTAGCCCTTGAGCAGTACTTC | CASSSLALEQYF
TRBJ1-1 | - | - | TRBV6-5 | TGTGCCAGCAGTTACCTTGGGGGATCTGAAGCTTTCTTT | CASSYLGGSEAFF
TRBJ2-3 | - | TRBD2 | TRBV2 | TGTGCCAGCAGTGATTGGTTGGCTAGCGGGGTCTTTACCACAGATACGCAGTATTTT | CASSDWLASGVFTTDTQYF
TRBJ2-7 | - | TRBD1 | TRBV5-1 | TGCGCCAGCAGCTTGTCTCCAGGGGGCGAGCAGTACTTC | CASSLSPGGEQYF
TRBJ2-1 | - | TRBD2 | TRBV15 | TGTGCCACCAGCAGAGGAAGGACTAGCGTCGGGAATGAGCAGTTCTTC | CATSRGRTSVGNEQFF
TRBJ2-5 | - | - | TRBV5-1 | TGCGCCAGCAGCCCGCTGGTTGGGTCCCAAGAGACCCAGTACTTC | CASSPLVGSQETQYF
TRBJ2-7 | - | - | TRBV6-6 | TGTGCCAGCAGTTACTCGGGGACACCTCTGGAGCAGTACTTC | CASSYSGTPLEQYF
TRBJ2-7 | few | - | TRBV28 | TGTGCCAGCAGTTTAGGGGGGGCGCGGAGCTACGAGCAGTACTTC | CASSLGGARSYEQYF
TRBJ1-2 | - | TRBD1 | TRBV11-2 | TGTGCCAGCAGGTCGACAGGGTGGTATGGCTACACCTTC | CASRSTGWYGYTF
TRBJ2-3 | - | TRBD2 | TRBV7-9 | TGTGCCAGCTTCCTGGTACTAGCGGGAGCGACAGATACGCAGTATTTT | CASFLVLAGATDTQYF
TRBJ2-7 | - | - | TRBV7-8 | TGTGCCAGCAGCCGCAGGAGGATCGAAGTCCACGAGCAGTACTTC | CASSRRRIEVHEQYF
TRBJ1-5 | once | - | TRBV6-1 | TGTGCCAGCAGTGAACCGGGCAGGCGCAATCAGCCCCAGCATTTT | CASSEPGRRNQPQHF
TRBJ1-1 | - | TRBD1 | TRBV4-1 | TGCGCCAGCAGCCTCCGGACAGGGGGCACTGAAGCTTTCTTT | CASSLRTGGTEAFF
TRBJ2-3 | few | TRBD2 | TRBV7-2 | TGTGCCAGCAGCTTAGATCTTAGCGGGGCTCTTGGGCAGTATTTT | CASSLDLSGALGQYF
TRBJ2-7 | once | - | TRBV5-1 | TGCGCCAGCAGCTTGAACGTGAGGGATGGAACCTACGAGCAGTACTTC | CASSLNVRDGTYEQYF
TRBJ2-3 | - | - | TRBV2 | TGTGCCAGCAGTTCCGCAGGGACCGGAGATACGCAGTATTTT | CASSSAGTGDTQYF
TRBJ1-2 | - | - | TRBV6-1 | TGTGCCAGCAGTGAAACTGTTAACTATGGCTACACCTTC | CASSETVNYGYTF
TRBJ2-7 | - | - | TRBV9 | TGTGCCAGCAGCGTAGACTCCCTCCGTTGCTCCTACGAGCAGTACTTC | CASSVDSLRCSYEQYF
TRBJ1-2 | once | - | TRBV9 | TGTGCCAGCAGCTATTTTCTAGGGAGCTATGGCTACACCTTC | CASSYFLGSYGYTF
TRBJ2-7 | few | - | TRBV11-3 | TGTGCCAGCAGCCCCTCGGGGGACACCTACGAGCAGTACTTC | CASSPSGDTYEQYF
TRBJ1-3 | - | - | TRBV27 | TGTGCCAGCAGTATTAATGGATTCTCTGGAAACACCATATATTTT | CASSINGFSGNTIYF
TRBJ2-3 | - | TRBD2 | TRBV7-2 | TGTGCCAGCAGCTTAGTCGGCGGGAGGGGAGATACGCAGTATTTT | CASSLVGGRGDTQYF
TRBJ2-1 | once | TRBD2 | TRBV10-3 | TGTGCCATCAGTGGACTAGCGAGCCACAATGAGCAGTTCTTC | CAISGLASHNEQFF
TRBJ2-6 | - | - | TRBV21-1 | TGTGCCAGCAGCCTAGCAGGACCTTCTTTCTCTGGGGCCAACGTCCTGACTTTC | CASSLAGPSFSGANVLTF
TRBJ1-2 | - | TRBD1 | TRBV19 | TGTGCCAGTAGTATAGGACGACAGGGGATCGATGGCTACACCTTC | CASSIGRQGIDGYTF
TRBJ1-1 | - | - | TRBV7-2 | TGTGCCAGCAGCTTTACAGGGAACACTGAAGCTTTCTTT | CASSFTGNTEAFF
TRBJ2-2 | - | - | TRBV19 | TGTGCCAGTAGTATCCTAGACAGGCCAACTACGAACACCGGGGAGCTGTTTTTT | CASSILDRPTTNTGELFF
TRBJ2-2 | few | TRBD2 | TRBV19 | TGTGCCAGTAGTATCGGGGGGAACTTACGCGGGGAGCTGTTTTTT | CASSIGGNLRGELFF
TRBJ1-4 | once | - | TRBV18 | TGTGCCAGCTCACCGTTACGGGGGGCTAATGAAAAACTGTTTTTT | CASSPLRGANEKLFF
TRBJ2-3 | - | - | TRBV27 | TGTGCCAGCAGTCCGGCACTAGCTGGCACAGATACGCAGTATTTT | CASSPALAGTDTQYF
TRBJ2-1 | - | - | TRBV5-1 | TGCGCCAGCAGCTTAGCTCCCCCAAGGAATGAGCAGTTCTTC | CASSLAPPRNEQFF
TRBJ2-7 | - | TRBD2 | TRBV6-5 | TGTGCCAGCAGATTAGCGGGAGGGGCTTTGTACTTC | CASRLAGGALYF